The following is a TCR beta chain sequence with its context. Its recognized antigen is unknown. An end of the junction does not agree with germline; a read error may underlie this. The TCR beta CDR3 regions were amplified from the RNA transcripts. A first-round RT-PCR of the TCR CDR3 used the HTBI primer set with the Qiagen OneStep RT-PCR kit. Libraries were constructed in a second round of multiplex PCR, after which size selection and purification were performed. Libraries were sequenced paired-end with 100 bp reads on an Illumina HiSeq2000. In the original analysis: SOAPnuke was used to process the raw data, with reads discarded if the reads contained adapters or uncalled bases, had a mean Phred below 15, or lacked an exact constant-primer or identifier match. High-quality paired reads were merged using COPE v1.2.5, and each unique nucleotide sequence was defined as a clonotype. MiTCR v1.1 was used to align clonotypes to the IMGT TRBV, TRBD and TRBJ reference segments. The analysis was restricted to V-J combinations with a frequency above 0.0001, which together covered over 99% of the repertoires. A TCS score was defined as the ratio between F50 (clonal expansion) and ExV (chaos), using BLOSUM62-based TCRdist between CDR3 peptides within each V-J. Welch's t-statistics and random forest reduced just over 500 V-J features to 13, which were used in a naive Bayes classifier (R e1071). The Morisita-Horn index was used to measure how similar the thyroid and blood repertoires were. The raw public reads went through TCRdb reprocessing: fastp at Q25, MiXCR clone calling, in-frame beta chains kept. Identical CDR3 protein sequences are pooled into one entry, listed with their most common genes and DNA. V and J calls and clone size were set by TCRdb, not the authors. The table for this sample lists 660,000 or so distinct CDR3 sequences; about 45% of them were counted only once. Less than 9.5% of the sample is taken by the ten largest.

From the germline V gene, CDR1 is SGHRS and CDR2 is YFSETQ. The CDR3 has 13 amino acids, counting the end cysteine and phenylalanine. The only DNA kept is the CDR3, 39 bases in frame from the first base. The record originates from a study of T cells in Graves' hyperthyroidism and ophthalmopathy (dated by TCRdb to the late 2010s). For the wider study: TCR V-J signatures able to tell the groups apart were searched for in a discovery cohort of 95 to 100 patients, of whom fewer than 45 had Graves' ophthalmopathy and around 56 had stable Graves' hyperthyroidism. An independent validation cohort of 18 to 20 hyperthyroidism patients and about 15 patients who later progressed to ophthalmopathy tested prospective prediction of ophthalmopathy. The approximately 95 discovery patients were divided at random into training and test sets in a 7:3 ratio. The study also compared thyroid tissue and blood T-cell repertoires from 5 to 7 Graves' hyperthyroidism patients. Following sampling, methimazole starting at 30 mg daily was given to hyperthyroidism patients, and high-dose intravenous methylprednisolone was given to ophthalmopathy patients. According to the paper, TCR Vbeta CDR3 sequencing was carried out on over 130 peripheral blood samples, which came from 40 to 45 ophthalmopathy, around 75 hyperthyroidism and some 17 progressor patients.

General conclusions and limits of the study: Most expanded thyroid clonotypes (frequency above 0.001) were also detected in blood, suggesting blood repertoires may reflect thyroid immune responses. In validation, the model predicted progression to ophthalmopathy a median of approximately 6.6 months before onset, with over 60% sensitivity and roughly 72% specificity. Sample size was not statistically predetermined, and blinding of investigators to group allocation was not performed. Ophthalmopathy was separated from stable hyperthyroidism by a 13 V-J signature model, with 87.88% sensitivity and 81% to 83% specificity obtained in cross-validation and 80%/75% obtained in testing.

Patients with uncontrolled infections, other autoimmune diseases, pregnancy or lactation were excluded. Diagnoses were established on the basis of clinical symptoms, serum thyroxine and TRAb, thyroid ultrasound, and orbital computed tomography. Trizol reagent was used to extract total RNA, and RNA quality was then checked on an Agilent 2100 Bioanalyzer. The sequence joins TRBV5-1 to TRBJ2-7; the D gene is perhaps TRBD1, from 6 matching bases. The sequencing sample was made of peripheral blood or thyroid tissue (not recorded which). This TCR was sampled from an adult man with Graves' disease, either hyperthyroidism or ophthalmopathy (not recorded which). The DNA sequence follows: TGCGCCGGCAGCTGGACAGTTGCCTACGAGCAGTACTTC. Its protein reads: CAGSWTVAYEQYF.